Presented here are 10 T cell receptor beta chains from one specimen sequenced in a study of blood T cell repertoires in COVID-19. Using immunoSEQ multiplex PCR, the repertoire was profiled, and TCRdb retains in-frame clones only, with some absent. This table has fewer than 300,000 clones, 80% to 95% appearing once. Sequencing used peripheral blood. The receptors here all came from a woman aged 25 to 39 with COVID-19, enrolled during active disease.

The rearrangement links TRBV28 to TRBJ1-4; D remains ambiguous. The CDR3 is 14 residues long. The V end was cut by 2 bases, the J end by 3 bases, with 7 bases between. Germline loops: CDR1 MDHEN, CDR2 SYDVKM. Here the CDR3 DNA reads TGTGCCAGCAGTTTACGGGGAGCTAATGAAAAACTGTTTTTT. This translates into CASSLRGANEKLFF.

The CDR3 bases are TGTGCCAGTAGGGACAGGGGTATCTTCGAGGCTTTCTTT. It codes for CASRDRGIFEAFF. This sequence joins TRBV19 and TRBJ1-1; TRBD1 matches at 9 bases. Trimming cost V 6 bases and J 11 bases; bases outside gene matches: 10. This CDR3 is 13 amino acids long. The germline V gene has CDR1 LNHDA and CDR2 SQIVND (reference sequence).

The chain joins TRBV6-5 to TRBJ2-7, with TRBD1 as a possible D gene (7 bases). This CDR3 is 14 amino acids long. Germline V gene data show CDR1 as MNHEY and CDR2 as SVGAGI. The V gene lost 6 bases and the J gene lost 0 bases, with 12 bases spanning the gap. CDR3 residues: CASSSGGSSYEQYF. CDR3 DNA: TGTGCCAGCAGCTCAGGGGGGAGCTCCTACGAGCAGTACTTC.

V gene TRBV5-1 combines with J gene TRBJ2-1; the match to TRBD2 covers 12 bases. V was pared by 4 bases and J by 7 bases, with 9 bases of the junction left unmatched. Germline CDR1 SGHRS, CDR2 YFSETQ. This CDR3 region has 16 residues. The CDR3 DNA reads as TGCGCCAGCAGCCAAGGGACTAGCGGGCGCCGGAATGAGCAGTTCTTC. This sequence encodes CASSQGTSGRRNEQFF.

The chain carries TRBV10-1 and TRBJ1-1; weak D call: TRBD1 (5 bases). Germline-derived CDR1 and CDR2 are WNHNN and SYGVQD (reference sequence). This CDR3 is 13 amino acids long. The germline V and J ends were trimmed by 3 bases and 5 bases, with 10 bases remaining between them. This CDR3 reads CASSDEAGTEAFF. The DNA of the CDR3 is TGCGCCAGCAGTGATGAGGCAGGGACTGAAGCTTTCTTT.

This clone was observed a few times. This chain uses TRBV6-7 with TRBJ2-1, with a weak D call TRBD2 (5 bases). TRBV6-7 is assigned to the ORF class and has an uncertain function. Trimming left V 5 bases short and J 7 bases short, with 12 bases between. The CDR3 contains 13 residues. DNA for the CDR3: TGTGCCAGCAGTCCTGGACTGGGGAATGAGCAGTTCTTC. This encodes CASSPGLGNEQFF.

The rearrangement joins TRBV2 to TRBJ2-1; TRBD1 aligns across 8 bases. Trimming at V came to 5 bases and at J to 5 bases, leaving 2 bases not matched to a gene. The CDR3 runs to 13 residues. Germline V gene lookup returns CDR1 SNHLY and CDR2 FYNNEI. CDR3 sequence reads: CASSQDRDNEQFF. As DNA, the CDR3 is TGTGCCAGCAGTCAGGACAGGGACAATGAGCAGTTCTTC.

The chain couples TRBV18 to TRBJ1-2, with no clear D. The germline V and J ends were trimmed by 3 bases and 2 bases, with 10 bases remaining between them. The germline CDR1 and CDR2 sequences are KGHSH and LQKENI. This CDR3 comprises 14 residues. The chain's CDR3 is CASSPSGINYGYTF. As DNA, the CDR3 is TGTGCCAGCTCACCTTCCGGGATAAACTATGGCTACACCTTC. Supplemented by reference TRBV18 and TRBJ1-2, the full variable domain reads NAGVMQNPRHLVRRRGQEARLRCSPMKGHSHVYWYRQLPEEGLKFMVYLQKENIIDESGMPKERFSAEFPKEGPSILRIQQVVRGDSAAYFCASSPSGINYGYTFGSGTRLTVV.

This clone was seen just once. The chain has TRBV18 and TRBJ2-7, with 11 nucleotides matching TRBD1. This CDR3 comprises 18 residues. Trimming cost V 4 bases and J 4 bases; bases outside gene matches: 15. The germline V gene has CDR1 KGHSH and CDR2 LQKENI. In DNA, the CDR3 is TGTGCCAGCTCACAGAGGGACAGGGGGTCCTTCCCTCCTTACGAGCAGTACTTC. This codes for CASSQRDRGSFPPYEQYF.

The rearrangement links TRBV28 to TRBJ1-5, with D perhaps TRBD1 (6 bases). Germline V CDR1 and CDR2: MDHEN, SYDVKM. CDR3 length: 16 amino acids. Trimming took 7 bases from V and 2 from J, leaving 18 bases between them. CDR3 loop: CASIGAGQLRNQPQHF. In DNA, the CDR3 is TGTGCCAGCATTGGGGCCGGACAGCTTCGCAATCAGCCCCAGCATTTT.